The text below deals with one T cell receptor (beta chain). A much larger clone lies one base from this, so it may be a read error. These data are taken from a study of regulatory T cells in long-lasting Graves disease. To make TCR beta libraries, researchers used iRepertoire HTBI primers and Arm-PCR of CDR3 regions. MiXCR, run by TCRdb on the multiplex PCR reads, gives a single entry per CDR3 protein. Among some 350,000 distinct CDR3 sequences listed, around 15% were seen once. Time point specified: newly diagnosed GD, antithyroid drugs for less than 3 months. The TCR library was prepared using RNA isolated from PBMCs. The data also belong to a second study, concerning T cells in Graves' hyperthyroidism and ophthalmopathy.

This clonotype originated in a woman between 18 and 29 years old with Graves disease. The specimen comprised peripheral blood mononuclear cells (PBMCs), sampled at new diagnosis, from a patient treated with antithyroid drugs.

The CDR3 DNA follows: TGTGCCAGCAGCTCCCGACAGAAGACTAACTATGGCTGCACCTTC. It encodes CASSSRQKTNYGCTF. The rearrangement links TRBV13 to TRBJ1-2; a possible D gene is TRBD1 (5 bases). Germline lookup yields CDR1 PRHDT and CDR2 FYEKMQ (reference sequence). The CDR3 totals 15 residues.